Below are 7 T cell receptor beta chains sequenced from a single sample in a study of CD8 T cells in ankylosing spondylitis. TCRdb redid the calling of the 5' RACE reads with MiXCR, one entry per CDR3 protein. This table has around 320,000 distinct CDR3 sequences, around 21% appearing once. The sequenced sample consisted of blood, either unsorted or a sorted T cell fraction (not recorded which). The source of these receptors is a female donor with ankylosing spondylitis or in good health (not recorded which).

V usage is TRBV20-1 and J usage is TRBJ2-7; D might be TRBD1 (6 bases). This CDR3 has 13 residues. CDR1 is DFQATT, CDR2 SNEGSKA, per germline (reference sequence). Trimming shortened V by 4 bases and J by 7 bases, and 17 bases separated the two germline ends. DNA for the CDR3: TGCAGTGCTATACTCCGGGTAGGGGGTGAGCAGTACTTC. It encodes CSAILRVGGEQYF.

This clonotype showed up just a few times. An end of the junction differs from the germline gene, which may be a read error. CDR3 DNA sequence: TGCAGCGTCGCTCGGACTGGCCAAGGGACCCAGTACTTC. Translated, it gives CSVARTGQGTQYF. V gene TRBV29-1 combines with J gene TRBJ2-5, with a possible D match to TRBD2 (5 bases). Germline values: CDR1 SQVTM, CDR2 ANQGSEA. This CDR3 has 13 amino acids. Full variable domain (remainder filled in from reference TRBV29-1 and TRBJ2-5): SAVISQKPSRDICQRGTSLTIQCQVDSQVTMMFWYRQQPGQSLTLIATANQGSEATYESGFVIDKFPISRPNLTFSTLTVSNMSPEDSSIYLCSVARTGQGTQYFGPGTRLLVL.

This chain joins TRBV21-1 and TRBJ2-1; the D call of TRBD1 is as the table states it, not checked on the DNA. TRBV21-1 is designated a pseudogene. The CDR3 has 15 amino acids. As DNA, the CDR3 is TGTGCCAGCAGGTACATGGGGGCCTCCTACAATGAGCAGTTCTTC. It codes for CASRYMGASYNEQFF.

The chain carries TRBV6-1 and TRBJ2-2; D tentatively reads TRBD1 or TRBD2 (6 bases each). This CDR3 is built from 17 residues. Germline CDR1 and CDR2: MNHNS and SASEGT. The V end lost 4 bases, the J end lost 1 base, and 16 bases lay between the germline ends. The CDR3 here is CASSVPGLQGNTGELFF. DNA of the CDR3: TGTGCCAGCAGTGTGCCCGGACTACAGGGGAACACCGGGGAGCTGTTTTTT.

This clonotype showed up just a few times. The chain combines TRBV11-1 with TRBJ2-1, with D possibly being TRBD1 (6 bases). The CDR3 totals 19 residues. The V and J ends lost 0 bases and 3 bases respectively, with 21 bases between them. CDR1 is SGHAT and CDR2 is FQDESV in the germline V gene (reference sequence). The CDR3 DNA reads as TGTGCCAGCAGCTTAGCCCCCCTTTGGGGGCCGCCGGGCTACAATGAGCAGTTCTTC. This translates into CASSLAPLWGPPGYNEQFF.

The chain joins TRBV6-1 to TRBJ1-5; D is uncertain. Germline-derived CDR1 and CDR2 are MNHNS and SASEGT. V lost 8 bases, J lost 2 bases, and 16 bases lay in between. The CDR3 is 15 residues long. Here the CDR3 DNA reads TGTGCCAGCGAAGGAGGCAGTTGGGGCAATCAGCCCCAGCATTTT. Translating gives CASEGGSWGNQPQHF.

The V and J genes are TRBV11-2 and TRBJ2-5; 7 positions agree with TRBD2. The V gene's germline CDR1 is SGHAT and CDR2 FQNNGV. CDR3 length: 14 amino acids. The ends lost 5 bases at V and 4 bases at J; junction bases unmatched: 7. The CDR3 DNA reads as TGTGCCAGCAGCCTAAGAGGACTAGTAGAGACCCAGTACTTC. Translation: CASSLRGLVETQYF.